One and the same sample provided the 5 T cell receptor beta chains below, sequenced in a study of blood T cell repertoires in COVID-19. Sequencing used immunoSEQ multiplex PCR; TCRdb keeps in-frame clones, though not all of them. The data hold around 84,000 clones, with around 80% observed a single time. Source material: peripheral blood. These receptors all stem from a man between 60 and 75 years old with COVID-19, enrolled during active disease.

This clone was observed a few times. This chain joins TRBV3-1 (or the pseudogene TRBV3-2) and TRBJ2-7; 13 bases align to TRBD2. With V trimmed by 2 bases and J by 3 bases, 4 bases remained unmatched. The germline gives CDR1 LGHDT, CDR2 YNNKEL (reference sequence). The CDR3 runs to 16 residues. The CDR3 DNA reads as TGTGCCAGCAGCCAACCACGGACTAGCGGGAGCTACGAGCAGTACTTC. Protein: CASSQPRTSGSYEQYF.

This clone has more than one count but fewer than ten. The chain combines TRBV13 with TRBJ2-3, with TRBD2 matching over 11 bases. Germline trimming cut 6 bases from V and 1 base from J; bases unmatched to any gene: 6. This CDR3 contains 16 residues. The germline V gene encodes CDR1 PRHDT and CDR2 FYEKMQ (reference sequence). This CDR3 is CASRFHSGGGTDTQYF. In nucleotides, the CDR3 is TGTGCCAGCAGGTTCCATAGCGGGGGGGGCACAGATACGCAGTATTTT.

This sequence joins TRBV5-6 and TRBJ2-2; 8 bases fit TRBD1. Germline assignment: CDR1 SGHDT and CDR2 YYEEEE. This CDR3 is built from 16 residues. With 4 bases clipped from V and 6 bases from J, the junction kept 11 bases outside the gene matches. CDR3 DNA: TGTGCCAGCAGCCCTGACAGGGGTAAAAGGGCCGGGGAGCTGTTTTTT. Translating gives CASSPDRGKRAGELFF.

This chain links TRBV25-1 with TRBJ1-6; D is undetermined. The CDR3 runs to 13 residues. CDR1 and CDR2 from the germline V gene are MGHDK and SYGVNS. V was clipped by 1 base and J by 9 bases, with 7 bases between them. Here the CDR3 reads CASSEFPVSPLHF. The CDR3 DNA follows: TGTGCCAGCAGTGAATTCCCAGTTTCACCCCTCCACTTT.

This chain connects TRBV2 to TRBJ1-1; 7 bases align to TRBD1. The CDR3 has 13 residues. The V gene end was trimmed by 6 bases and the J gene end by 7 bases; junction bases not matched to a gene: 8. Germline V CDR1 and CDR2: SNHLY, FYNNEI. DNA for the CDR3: TGTGCCAGCAGGAGTGGGCAGGGGGGTGAAGCTTTCTTT. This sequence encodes CASRSGQGGEAFF.